This entry is about one TCR beta chain. Its antigen remains unknown. Trimming shortened V by 2 bases and J by 6 bases, and 16 bases separated the two germline ends. Germline V gene lookup returns CDR1 MNHNS and CDR2 SASEGT. The CDR3 contains 15 residues. This specimen comes from a study of CD4+ T cells in melanoma. Sequencing used immunoSEQ multiplex PCR; TCRdb keeps in-frame clones, though not all of them. The table has some 120,000 clones, around 93% seen once; the top ten hold 3% to 4%. Study-level points and caveats: Neoantigen-specific CD4+ T cells in melanoma reportedly had diverse differentiation states. CD8+ T cell, macrophage and B cell function reportedly correlated with neoantigen-specific CD4+ T cells.

This chain joins TRBV6-1 and TRBJ1-1; tentative D call: TRBD1 (5 bases). What was sequenced was peripheral blood. The origin of this receptor is a human donor with melanoma. CDR3: CASSESLGTRSEAFF. The CDR3 bases are TGTGCCAGCAGTGAAAGCTTAGGGACTCGGTCTGAAGCTTTCTTT.